One and the same sample provided the 27 T cell receptor beta chains below, sequenced in a study of blood T cell repertoires in COVID-19. Generated by immunoSEQ multiplex PCR, the TCRdb table keeps only in-frame clones and is missing some. The top ten hold around 9% of the sample, which has around 310,000 clones, roughly 86% seen once. Sequencing was performed on PBMCs or T cells enriched from blood (not recorded which). The receptors were sampled from a woman aged 25 to 39 who had recovered from COVID-19.

The rearrangement uses TRBV11-2 and TRBJ2-7; TRBD1 might be the D (6 bases). Trimming pared 4 bases from V and 2 bases from J, leaving 18 bases between. Per germline, CDR1 SGHAT and CDR2 FQNNGV. The CDR3 contains 16 residues. The CDR3 DNA sequence: TGTGCCAGCAGCTCCCTCCCCGACAGGCGAGCCTACGAGCAGTACTTC. It is translated as CASSSLPDRRAYEQYF. Filled out from reference TRBV11-2 and TRBJ2-7, the complete variable domain reads EAGVAQSPRYKIIEKRQSVAFWCNPISGHATLYWYQQILGQGPKLLIQFQNNGVVDDSQLPKDRFSAERLKGVDSTLKIQPAKLEDSAVYLCASSSLPDRRAYEQYFGPGTRLTVT.

The chain combines TRBV20-1 with TRBJ1-1; no definite D call. CDR1 is DFQATT, CDR2 SNEGSKA, per germline (reference sequence). The CDR3 is 10 residues long. The CDR3 spells CKFRDTEAFF. CDR3 nucleotide sequence: TGCAAGTTTCGGGACACTGAAGCTTTCTTT.

The J gene is TRBJ2-4, the V gene TRBV12-3 or TRBV12-4, with TRBD2 matching 7 bases. V dropped 4 bases and J dropped 4; count of bases not matched to a gene: 1. The CDR3 loop spans 13 amino acids. CDR3 DNA sequence: TGTGCCAGCAGTTGGGGGGGGAAAAACATTCAGTACTTC. Protein product: CASSWGGKNIQYF.

The chain has TRBV2 and TRBJ2-5; 10 nucleotides line up with TRBD1. J gave up 4 bases and V 3 bases, and 8 bases lay outside the gene matches. This CDR3 has 16 amino acids. Germline loops: CDR1 SNHLY, CDR2 FYNNEI. CDR3 sequence: CASSDVMDRGLETQYF. The CDR3 nucleotides read TGTGCCAGCAGTGATGTGATGGACAGGGGGTTAGAGACCCAGTACTTC.

CDR3: CARKRGQGTYEQYF. The CDR3 DNA follows: TGCGCCAGAAAAAGGGGACAGGGGACCTACGAGCAGTACTTC. The gene calls are TRBV10-2 and TRBJ2-7, with 10 bases that match TRBD1. V shed 9 bases and J 2 bases; nucleotides not matched to a gene: 7. Germline V gene data show CDR1 as WSHSY and CDR2 as SAAADI. There are 14 residues in the CDR3.

A single count supports this clone. This chain joins TRBV7-9 and TRBJ2-2, with TRBD1 as a possible D gene (5 bases). The germline CDR1 and CDR2 sequences are SEHNR and FQNEAQ (reference sequence). CDR3 length: 16 amino acids. The V and J ends lost 5 bases and 1 base respectively, with 14 bases between them. This CDR3 is CASSPQGGWNTGELFF. In DNA form, the CDR3 reads TGTGCCAGCAGCCCCCAGGGCGGATGGAACACCGGGGAGCTGTTTTTT.

This chain connects TRBV19 to TRBJ2-6; tentative D call: TRBD1 (6 bases). CDR1 and CDR2 from the germline V gene are LNHDA and SQIVND (reference sequence). V lost 1 base and J lost 4, with 14 bases in between. The CDR3 is made up of 17 amino acids. Here the CDR3 reads CASSIVTGMSGANVLTF. CDR3 DNA: TGTGCCAGTAGTATAGTAACAGGGATGAGCGGGGCCAACGTCCTGACTTTC.

The V gene is TRBV18, the J gene TRBJ1-3, with D possibly matching TRBD1 (6 bases). The germline V and J ends were trimmed by 3 bases and 0 bases, with 12 bases remaining between them. This CDR3 region has 16 residues. Per the germline V gene, CDR1 is KGHSH and CDR2 is LQKENI. DNA for the CDR3: TGTGCCAGCTCACCGGGAACAGGGAACTCTGGAAACACCATATATTTT. Its protein product is CASSPGTGNSGNTIYF.

The chain carries TRBV18 and TRBJ1-2; 11 nucleotides line up with TRBD1. CDR1 and CDR2 from the germline V gene are KGHSH and LQKENI. The V segment lost 4 bases and the J segment 6 bases; nucleotides outside the gene matches: 7. The CDR3 contains 15 residues. Written as DNA, the CDR3 is TGTGCCAGCTCACAGTCCGGGACAGGGGGTGATGGCTACACCTTC. It translates to CASSQSGTGGDGYTF.

This rearrangement joins TRBV19 to TRBJ2-2, with 16 bases that match TRBD2. Germline CDR1 and CDR2: LNHDA and SQIVND (reference sequence). The CDR3 loop spans 16 amino acids. Trimming took 6 bases from V and 5 from J; bases not matched to a gene: 3. CDR3 sequence (DNA): TGTGCCAGTAGGGGACTAGCGGGAGGGTCTACCGGGGAGCTGTTTTTT. This encodes CASRGLAGGSTGELFF.

This sequence joins TRBV28 and TRBJ2-5; 13 bases agree with TRBD2. The germline V gene encodes CDR1 MDHEN and CDR2 SYDVKM. V shed 4 bases and J 4 bases; nucleotides not matched to a gene: 3. The CDR3 runs to 15 residues. The DNA of the CDR3 is TGTGCCAGCAGTTCCGGACTAGCGGGAGCAGAGACCCAGTACTTC. It translates to CASSSGLAGAETQYF.

The chain has TRBV28 and TRBJ2-7, with 8 positions matching TRBD1. This CDR3 has 13 residues. Per the germline V gene, CDR1 is MDHEN and CDR2 is SYDVKM. The V and J ends lost 10 bases and 6 bases, in that order; junction bases with no gene match: 11. CDR3 DNA sequence: TGTGCCACCGGGGGACAGGTCCTAGCCGAGCAGTACTTC. This codes for CATGGQVLAEQYF.

V and J are TRBV6-5 and TRBJ2-3; D ambiguous. The CDR3 is 11 residues long. Germline CDR1 MNHEY, CDR2 SVGAGI. Trimming shortened V by 8 bases and J by 3 bases, and 6 bases separated the two germline ends. The DNA for the CDR3 is TGTGCCAGCGGTCAGACAGATACGCAGTATTTT. It specifies CASGQTDTQYF.

The chain couples TRBV5-1 to TRBJ1-1; D unclear. V lost 6 bases to trimming and J lost 1 base, with 10 bases between them. The germline CDR1 and CDR2 sequences are SGHRS and YFSETQ. CDR3 length: 13 residues. As DNA, the CDR3 is TGCGCCAGCACTGGGCAAGAGAACACTGAAGCTTTCTTT. Translating it yields CASTGQENTEAFF.

The chain uses TRBV18 and TRBJ1-1, with 7 bases aligning to TRBD1. This CDR3 has 18 amino acids. J gave up 0 bases and V 3 bases, and 13 bases lay outside the gene matches. Germline V gene data show CDR1 as KGHSH and CDR2 as LQKENI. CDR3 region: CASSPRGYQGVMNTEAFF. The CDR3 DNA reads as TGTGCCAGCTCACCCCGGGGTTATCAGGGGGTCATGAACACTGAAGCTTTCTTT. Using reference TRBV18 and TRBJ1-1 for the parts outside the CDR3, the full variable domain is NAGVMQNPRHLVRRRGQEARLRCSPMKGHSHVYWYRQLPEEGLKFMVYLQKENIIDESGMPKERFSAEFPKEGPSILRIQQVVRGDSAAYFCASSPRGYQGVMNTEAFFGQGTRLTVV.

This chain connects TRBV4-1 to TRBJ2-2; TRBD1 aligns across 7 bases. V trimming: 1 base; J trimming: 5 bases; junction bases outside the gene matches: 4. Per the germline V gene, CDR1 is MGHRA and CDR2 is YSYEKL. The CDR3 is made up of 15 amino acids. The CDR3 bases are TGCGCCAGCAGCCAAGGACAGGGCAGAACCGGGGAGCTGTTTTTT. Translating it yields CASSQGQGRTGELFF.

This clone has a single count. The rearrangement uses TRBV18 and TRBJ1-4; 10 bases match TRBD1. CDR1 is KGHSH and CDR2 is LQKENI in the germline V gene. The ends lost 2 bases at V and 7 bases at J; junction bases unmatched: 4. CDR3 length: 15 amino acids. CDR3 in amino acids: CASSPKRDRGEKLFF. The CDR3 DNA follows: TGTGCCAGCTCACCAAAACGGGACAGGGGTGAAAAACTGTTTTTT.

This chain joins TRBV5-8 and TRBJ1-3; TRBD1 might be the D (5 bases). Trimming shortened V by 4 bases and J by 0 bases, and 11 bases separated the two germline ends. This CDR3 contains 15 residues. CDR1 and CDR2 (germline): SGHTS, YDEGEE. The CDR3 nucleotides read TGTGCCAGCAGCACGGGACTGGCCTCTGGAAACACCATATATTTT. Amino acid sequence: CASSTGLASGNTIYF.

The CDR3 nucleotides read TGTGCCAGCAGCGCACGCGGGACAGTAAATTCACCCCTCCACTTT. Amino acids: CASSARGTVNSPLHF. The chain couples TRBV9 to TRBJ1-6; TRBD1 matches 7 bases. With 3 bases clipped from V and 7 bases from J, the junction kept 7 bases outside the gene matches. The CDR3 extends over 15 amino acids. Germline CDR1 SGDLS, CDR2 YYNGEE.

As to this clone: Additional DNA sequences in this sample encode the identical CDR3. The chain combines TRBV11-2 with TRBJ2-7, with D possibly matching TRBD1 (6 bases). CDR3 size: 12 residues. Germline CDR1 is SGHAT and CDR2 is FQNNGV. V lost 4 bases, J lost 4 bases, and 8 bases lay in between. As DNA, the CDR3 is TGTGCCAGCAGCTCACAGGGTTACGAGCAGTACTTC. This translates into CASSSQGYEQYF.

V gene TRBV5-1 combines with J gene TRBJ2-1, with 14 bases matching TRBD2. The CDR3 has 12 residues. V was pared by 4 bases and J by 14 bases, with 2 bases of the junction left unmatched. CDR1 SGHRS and CDR2 YFSETQ come from the germline V gene. The CDR3 loop is CASSGTSGRKFF. CDR3 sequence (DNA): TGCGCCAGCAGCGGGACTAGCGGGAGAAAGTTCTTC.

This chain joins TRBV5-6 and TRBJ1-2, with D uncertain. CDR1 and CDR2 from the germline V gene are SGHDT and YYEEEE. Trimming took off 0 bases at V and 8 bases at J, with 11 bases between the two ends. The CDR3 is 13 residues long. CDR3 sequence: CASSLGGRMGYTF. DNA for the CDR3: TGTGCCAGCAGCTTGGGCGGGCGTATGGGCTACACCTTC.

J is TRBJ2-2 and V is TRBV11-2; D gene uncertain. Trimming pared 8 bases from V and 3 bases from J, leaving 7 bases between. Germline CDR1 reads SGHAT; CDR2 reads FQNNGV. This CDR3 contains 12 residues. The CDR3 protein is CASSIDTGELFF. CDR3 DNA: TGTGCCAGCTCCATTGACACCGGGGAGCTGTTTTTT.

This clone has just one count. The genes are TRBV7-9 and TRBJ2-7; the D gene is possibly TRBD2 (6 bases). Germline loops: CDR1 SEHNR, CDR2 FQNEAQ (reference sequence). The V end lost 1 base, the J end lost 6 bases, and 10 bases lay between the germline ends. This CDR3 contains 13 residues. The CDR3: CASSLVGLGEQYF. CDR3 DNA sequence: TGTGCCAGCAGCTTAGTGGGACTGGGCGAGCAGTACTTC.

The V call is TRBV14, the J call TRBJ1-1; a possible D gene is TRBD1 (6 bases). CDR1 and CDR2 (germline): SGHDN, FVKESK. Deletions cut 0 bases from V and 1 base from J, with 15 bases between. The CDR3 length is 17 residues. This chain's CDR3 is CASSQDRLYRANTEAFF. The CDR3 nucleotides read TGTGCCAGCAGCCAAGATCGTCTCTACAGGGCGAACACTGAAGCTTTCTTT.

The chain uses TRBV27 and TRBJ1-4; D uncertain. Deletions cut 4 bases from V and 5 bases from J, with 5 bases between. CDR1 and CDR2 from the germline V gene are MNHEY and SMNVEV (reference sequence). This CDR3 is 12 amino acids long. Here the CDR3 DNA reads TGTGCCAGCAGTTCGTTAAATGAAAAACTGTTTTTT. Its protein product is CASSSLNEKLFF.

The chain joins TRBV19 to TRBJ1-4; D is possibly TRBD1 (5 bases). Germline lookup yields CDR1 LNHDA and CDR2 SQIVND (reference sequence). The CDR3 extends over 14 amino acids. V was shortened by 3 bases and J by 5 bases, with 10 bases between the two germline ends. The CDR3 region has the DNA TGTGCCAGTAGTATTTGGGGCTCGAATGAAAAACTGTTTTTT. Translating it yields CASSIWGSNEKLFF.